This TCR beta chain was observed in a study of blood T cell repertoires in COVID-19. Study-level background: Acute and convalescent COVID-19 specimens originated in the United States, Italy and Spain. Sample material is recorded as cDNA or gDNA derived from T cells, B-cell-depleted T cells, or PBMCs.

V trimming: 1 base; J trimming: 14 bases; junction bases outside the gene matches: 6. This CDR3 is 13 amino acids long. Germline V gives CDR1 MNHEY, CDR2 SMNVEV (reference sequence). Per the study methods: For nucleated cells, counts were estimated from reference gene primer amplification. This table comes from immunoSEQ multiplex PCR, and its TCRdb copy is limited to in-frame clones, with some not included. That table is the source of V, J and clone size, and D and trimming were worked out from the DNA. Of about 140,000 clones listed, 65% to 90% are singletons. The V gene is TRBV27, the J gene TRBJ2-3, with 10 bases lining up with TRBD1. This receptor was identified in a human donor in a cohort sampled during active COVID-19. Sequencing was performed on peripheral blood. In nucleotides, the CDR3 is TGTGCCAGCAGTTTATTCCGACAGGGGGCCCGGTATTTT. Its translation is CASSLFRQGARYF.